This T cell receptor beta chain was sequenced during a study of blood T cell repertoires in COVID-19. Study at large: Samples of COVID-19 (acute and convalescent) were obtained from the United States, Italy and Spain.

Original analysis: Nucleated cell number was recorded as an estimate derived from reference gene primer amplification. Only in-frame clones appear in the TCRdb table, and some are missing; sequencing was by immunoSEQ multiplex PCR. V and J calls and clone size are those listed in that table; D and trimming were worked out from the DNA. The profile shows under 200,000 clones, about 83% of them singletons. The CDR3 length is 15 residues. Germline-derived CDR1 and CDR2 are SNHLY and FYNNEI. The germline V and J ends were trimmed by 7 bases and 2 bases, with 18 bases remaining between them. This sequence was found in a man aged 35 to 55 with acute COVID-19. This chain joins TRBV2 and TRBJ2-7, with a possible D match to TRBD2 (5 bases). The sample was PBMCs or T cells enriched from blood (not recorded which). The DNA of the CDR3 is TGTGCCAGCAATCCCCTTAGCAGCGGAGCCTACGAGCAGTACTTC. Protein product: CASNPLSSGAYEQYF.